The 8 T cell receptor beta chains below come from one sample, sequenced in a study of T cells in Graves' hyperthyroidism and ophthalmopathy. TCR beta CDR3 regions were amplified from RNA. In the first-round RT-PCR of the TCR CDR3, the HTBI primer set was used. TCRdb re-called the multiplex PCR reads through MiXCR, storing one row per CDR3 protein. Of some 490,000 distinct CDR3 sequences in the sample, approximately 23% were seen once. Sequencing input: blood. The receptors stem from a woman in her seventies with Graves' ophthalmopathy.

This clonotype has a handful of counts. This chain joins TRBV28 and TRBJ2-6; D not certain. The CDR3 loop spans 17 amino acids. CDR1 is MDHEN and CDR2 is SYDVKM in the germline V gene. The V and J ends lost 1 base and 0 bases respectively, with 10 bases between them. The CDR3 coding sequence is TGTGCCAGCAGTTTATTGTCAGGTCTCTCTGGGGCCAACGTCCTGACTTTC. Its translation: CASSLLSGLSGANVLTF.

This clonotype was counted a few times. This chain links TRBV19 with TRBJ2-3; D possibly uses TRBD1 or TRBD2 (5 bases each). Germline V gene data show CDR1 as LNHDA and CDR2 as SQIVND (reference sequence). The CDR3 totals 17 residues. Trimming stripped 7 bases from V and 0 bases from J, with 20 bases between. CDR3 amino acids: CASISPGRKKSTDTQYF. The CDR3 nucleotides read TGTGCCAGTATTTCTCCGGGACGGAAGAAAAGCACAGATACGCAGTATTTT.

The genes are TRBV19 and TRBJ1-5; TRBD1 is a possible D gene (5 bases). This CDR3 comprises 15 residues. V lost 6 bases and J 9 bases, leaving 21 bases between the germline ends. Germline values: CDR1 LNHDA, CDR2 SQIVND (reference sequence). The CDR3 region has the DNA TGTGCCAGTAGCACCCAACGACAGACCAATTGGCCCCAGCATTTT. It specifies CASSTQRQTNWPQHF.

The gene calls are TRBV11-3 and TRBJ2-1; 7 nucleotides align to TRBD1. Germline V gives CDR1 SGHNT, CDR2 YENEEA. CDR3 length: 13 amino acids. The J segment lost 7 bases and the V segment lost 4 bases, leaving 4 bases of the junction unmatched. The CDR3 nucleotides read TGTGCCAGCAGCTACCGACAGGGAAATGAGCAGTTCTTC. Amino acids: CASSYRQGNEQFF.

With regard to this clonotype: One base away lies a much larger clone, so this may be a sequencing read error. V and J are TRBV6-2 or TRBV6-3 and TRBJ2-7; D gene unclear. Trimming left V 8 bases short and J 3 bases short, with 8 bases between. Germline CDR1 MNHEY, CDR2 SVGEGT. CDR3 size: 11 residues. The chain's CDR3 is CASGPLYEQYF. The CDR3 bases are TGTGCCAGCGGCCCCCTCTACGAGCAGTACTTC.

This clonotype was detected a few times. The V and J genes are TRBV5-5 and TRBJ2-7; 7 nucleotides align to TRBD2. V dropped 6 bases and J dropped 2; count of bases not matched to a gene: 11. Germline V gives CDR1 SGHKS, CDR2 YYEKEE (reference sequence). The length of the CDR3 is 15 residues. The CDR3: CASTPGWGGAYEQYF. The CDR3 DNA reads TGTGCCAGCACCCCCGGATGGGGGGGAGCCTACGAGCAGTACTTC.

In this sample, this clonotype turned up many times. The genes are TRBV20-1 and TRBJ2-2; 12 nucleotides agree with TRBD2. Per the germline V gene, CDR1 is DFQATT and CDR2 is SNEGSKA (reference sequence). This CDR3 has 14 residues. V lost 6 bases to trimming and J lost 8 bases; unmatched junction nucleotides: 7. This chain's CDR3 is CSAGLAGGPGELFF. The CDR3 coding sequence is TGCAGTGCGGGGCTAGCGGGAGGGCCAGGGGAGCTGTTTTTT.

As regards this clonotype: The junction departs from the called germline gene at one end, perhaps through a read error. V and J are TRBV5-4 and TRBJ2-1; 8 bases line up with TRBD2. The CDR3 loop spans 13 amino acids. The V gene's germline CDR1 is SGHNT and CDR2 YYREEE (reference sequence). CDR3 residues: CASRFEREPEEFF. The CDR3 DNA reads TGTGCCAGCAGATTTGAGCGGGAGCCTGAGGAGTTCTTC. The full variable domain, in which reference TRBV5-4 and TRBJ2-1 provide the parts outside the CDR3, is ETGVTQSPTHLIKTRGQQVTLRCSSQSGHNTVSWYQQALGQGPQFIFQYYREEENGRGNFPPRFSGLQFPNYSSELNVNALELDDSALYLCASRFEREPEEFFGPGTRLTVL.